This T cell receptor (beta chain) was found in a study of T-cell memory formation after mild COVID-19 (dated by TCRdb to about 2021). In terms of the full investigation: TCR sequence clusters from the two donors were found to be largely donor specific. Two young, previously healthy adult volunteers, one female and one male, were included in the cohort. Longitudinal TCRalpha and TCRbeta repertoire sequencing tracked T-cell clones expanding and contracting after mild COVID-19 in a couple of donors.

This clonotype was counted between two and nine times. Its antigen target is currently unknown. Qualities for individual bases were not recorded, and no much larger clone is one base off. What the work shows at the level of the full study, not this receptor alone: Only a couple of mild cases were covered by the study, and larger cohorts that include severe cases with pre-infection samples were considered necessary. Clones contracting from day 15 to 85 had balanced CD4/CD8 phenotypes, while a second wave expanding from day 15 to 37 was biased towards CD4+. The detection of some responding clones in pre-infection memory suggests that pre-existing cross-reactive memory T cells joined the SARS-CoV-2 response. Contracting CD4+ clones were located mainly in the CM and EM memory subsets, whereas CD8+ clones were found to be enriched in EMRA. SARS-CoV-2 specificity was not confirmed for the second-wave clones peaking on day 37.

Ficoll-Paque density gradient centrifugation was used to isolate PBMCs. This sample was sequenced with an Illumina NovaSeq 6000. TCRalpha and TCRbeta cDNA libraries were constructed by 5'RACE with constant-segment primers, with sample barcodes and unique molecular identifiers being introduced. RNA was extracted from every sample with Trizol reagent. Amplification of the libraries took two PCR steps, and the second step added a second sample barcode plus Illumina TruSeq adapters. Sequencing of libraries was performed on an Illumina NovaSeq with 2 x 150 bp paired-end reads. The original pipeline was this. With migec v1.2.7, reads were demultiplexed and then collapsed into UMI-guided consensus sequences. With mixcr v2.1.11, UMI consensuses were aligned to TRA and TRB V and J templates and assembled into clonotypes. Clonotypes were classified as expanded or contracted when called significant by both edgeR and NoisET, with noise models trained on biological replicates. For edgeR calls, the thresholds were a false discovery rate-adjusted p below 0.01 and a log2 fold-change of 1. As an exploratory analysis of dynamics, max-normalized trajectories of the 1000 most abundant clonotypes were examined by PCA with hierarchical clustering. Separately sequenced CD4+ and CD8+ repertoires were used to assign the CD4 or CD8 phenotype of responding clones. TCRdb passed the public sequencing reads through fastp at Q25 and MiXCR, retaining productive beta sequences. Entries that share a CDR3 protein sequence are merged under the most common genes and DNA. The V and J calls here are based on TCRdb, not the publication. For this sample there are 270,000 or so distinct CDR3 sequences; around 17% appear just once. The ten largest clones add up to 23% of the sample.

The CDR3 numbers 14 residues from cysteine through phenylalanine. CDR3 DNA only is kept here, 42 bases in frame from base 1. From the germline V gene (reference sequence), CDR1 is LGHDT and CDR2 is YNNKEL. Trimming costs V 0 bases and J 4 bases, and their ends lie 9 bases apart. The sample comprised PBMCs or a T cell subset sorted from them (not recorded which). The TCR sequence derives from a man between 18 and 35 years old who had mild COVID-19 (a few samples of this study predate the infection). The sample titles of this study are shuffled in the database, so cell type and time point are left out; the donor was told from shared clones. Here the chain combines TRBV3-1 and TRBJ1-2; no confident D gene assignment can be made. The DNA is as follows: TGTGCCAGCAGCCAAGAGTCCCAGTTCTATGGCTACACCTTC. Protein translation: CASSQESQFYGYTF. Beyond the CDR3, the reference TRBV3-1 and TRBJ1-2 genes provide the residues; the full variable domain reads: DTAVSQTPKYLVTQMGNDKSIKCEQNLGHDTMYWYKQDSKKFLKIMFSYNNKELIINETVPNRFSPKSPDKAHLNLHINSLELGDSAVYFCASSQESQFYGYTFGSGTRLTVV.